The 2 T cell receptor beta chains reported below all come from one sample, sequenced in a study of regulatory T cells in long-lasting Graves disease. The time point here: persistent/refractory GD, antithyroid drugs over 5 years with positive TRAb. Researchers made the TCR library from RNA that was extracted from PBMCs. Library construction for TCR beta used iRepertoire HTBI primers and Arm-PCR of CDR3 regions. Using its own MiXCR run on the multiplex PCR reads, TCRdb lists one record per CDR3 protein. The data hold approximately 400,000 distinct CDR3 sequences, with approximately 25% observed a single time. The sequences come from peripheral blood mononuclear cells (PBMCs), collected when the disease was refractory, from a patient treated with antithyroid drugs. Every receptor here comes from a woman aged 40 to 50 with Graves disease.

This clonotype was seen repeatedly, ten times or more. The CDR3 coding sequence is TGTGCCAGCAGTCGTCAAAATACCTATTCACCCCTCCACTTT. Translating gives CASSRQNTYSPLHF. The chain carries TRBV2 and TRBJ1-6; the D is unclear. Germline V gene lookup returns CDR1 SNHLY and CDR2 FYNNEI. Deletions cut 5 bases from V and 8 bases from J, with 13 bases between. The CDR3 consists of 14 residues.

V and J are TRBV29-1 and TRBJ1-1; the D is unclear. Trimming took off 7 bases at V and 2 bases at J, with 14 bases between the two ends. This CDR3 is 13 amino acids long. Germline assignment: CDR1 SQVTM and CDR2 ANQGSEA. The CDR3 spells CSGHQARNTEAFF. The CDR3 DNA is TGCAGCGGGCACCAGGCGAGAAACACTGAAGCTTTCTTT.